The 17 T cell receptor beta chains presented below share a single source sample, sequenced in a study of T cell repertoires in cytomegalovirus infection. TCRdb recomputed calls from the reads with MiXCR, one row per CDR3 protein. This sample carries hundreds of thousands of distinct CDR3 sequences, about 33% of them seen once, and the ten largest clones take roughly a sixth. These TCRs' antigens remain unknown. Source: cultured PBMCs, taken from culture after CMV antigen stimulation. Receptor source: a human donor in good health (CMV status not recorded). Some clones in this sample may be carry-over from other donors' samples.

CDR3 in DNA: TGTGCCAGCAGCCCCTCCCGACCCGCTGGAAACACCATATATTTT. Protein sequence: CASSPSRPAGNTIYF. The chain uses TRBV28 and TRBJ1-3, with no clear D. The germline V gene encodes CDR1 MDHEN and CDR2 SYDVKM. The germline V and J ends were trimmed by 6 bases and 2 bases, with 14 bases remaining between them. This CDR3 has 15 residues.

The table lists this clonotype with a few counts. This chain uses TRBV7-3 with TRBJ2-2; D perhaps matches TRBD2 (6 bases). From germline, CDR1 is SGHTA and CDR2 FQGTGA. V was pared by 4 bases and J by 1 base, with 16 bases between. This CDR3 is 17 amino acids long. CDR3 nucleotides: TGTGCCAGCAGCTCCCCCCGTGGGGGAGGGAACACCGGGGAGCTGTTTTTT. Protein: CASSSPRGGGNTGELFF.

The chain couples TRBV28 to TRBJ2-1; perhaps TRBD2 as D (6 bases). CDR1 and CDR2 (germline): MDHEN, SYDVKM. CDR3 size: 16 residues. The V and J ends lost 5 bases and 2 bases respectively, with 16 bases between them. CDR3 residues: CASSPSRETPYNEQFF. The CDR3 DNA reads as TGTGCCAGCAGTCCATCCCGGGAGACCCCCTACAATGAGCAGTTCTTC.

This clonotype was picked up many times. V usage is TRBV12-3 or TRBV12-4 and J usage is TRBJ2-3; D is undetermined. V lost 6 bases and J lost 0, with 13 bases in between. The CDR3 has 15 residues. The CDR3 nucleotides are TGTGCCAGCAGCCCGACTCGACATAGCACAGATACGCAGTATTTT. Residues: CASSPTRHSTDTQYF.

CDR3 protein: CASSEAERGADTQYF. The DNA of the CDR3 is TGTGCCAGCAGTGAAGCGGAGAGGGGAGCAGATACGCAGTATTTT. This sequence joins TRBV6-1 and TRBJ2-3; D possibly matches TRBD1 or TRBD2 (5 bases each). Per germline, CDR1 MNHNS and CDR2 SASEGT. The CDR3 is 15 residues long. The V end lost 0 bases, the J end lost 4 bases, and 11 bases lay between the germline ends.

This chain uses TRBV5-5 with TRBJ1-4; possibly TRBD1 for D (5 bases). The CDR3 is made up of 14 amino acids. Looked up from germline, CDR1 is SGHKS and CDR2 is YYEKEE (reference sequence). Trimming left V 3 bases short and J 12 bases short, with 18 bases between. The CDR3: CASSWFDGGGELFF. Here the CDR3 DNA reads TGTGCCAGCAGCTGGTTTGACGGCGGGGGGGAACTGTTTTTT.

A few counts support this clonotype. This sequence joins TRBV6-2 or TRBV6-3 and TRBJ2-7; D unclear. This CDR3 region has 13 residues. Germline CDR1 reads MNHEY; CDR2 reads SVGEGT. V was pared by 2 bases and J by 9 bases, with 14 bases between. The CDR3 bases are TGTGCCAGCAGTTACGGGCAGTTGAACGGGCAGTACTTC. It codes for CASSYGQLNGQYF.

This clonotype was picked up a small number of times. CDR3 nucleotide sequence: TGCGCCAGCAGCTTGGAGCCGGGACGAAGTCAAGAGACCCAGTACTTC. Encoded protein: CASSLEPGRSQETQYF. The chain joins TRBV5-1 to TRBJ2-5, with D tentatively TRBD1 or TRBD2 (5 bases each). V was cut by 0 bases and J by 2 bases, with 14 bases left in between. From germline, CDR1 is SGHRS and CDR2 YFSETQ. The CDR3 totals 16 residues.

The rearrangement joins TRBV29-1 to TRBJ2-7; no firm D call. Trimming removed 5 bases at V and 4 bases at J, with 15 bases between. The CDR3 loop spans 13 amino acids. Germline CDR1 SQVTM, CDR2 ANQGSEA. The CDR3 region is CSVQFAGPYEQYF. The CDR3, as DNA: TGCAGCGTTCAATTTGCCGGGCCATACGAGCAGTACTTC.

The genes are TRBV27 and TRBJ2-1; 9 bases line up with TRBD2. CDR3 length equals 17 residues. Per the germline V gene, CDR1 is MNHEY and CDR2 is SMNVEV (reference sequence). J was trimmed by 0 bases and V by 6 bases; bases with no gene match: 9. The CDR3 sequence is CASSFRGLARSYNEQFF. The CDR3 nucleotides are TGTGCCAGCAGCTTCCGAGGACTAGCGCGCTCCTACAATGAGCAGTTCTTC.

The rearrangement uses TRBV19 and TRBJ2-6, with D maybe TRBD1 (6 bases). The CDR3 contains 16 residues. V was cut by 4 bases and J by 0 bases, with 10 bases left in between. Per the germline V gene, CDR1 is LNHDA and CDR2 is SQIVND (reference sequence). For the CDR3, the DNA is TGTGCCAGTAGTACTAAAGGGGGCTCTGGGGCCAACGTCCTGACTTTC. Protein product: CASSTKGGSGANVLTF.

The V gene is TRBV19, the J gene TRBJ1-4; a possible D gene is TRBD1 (6 bases). The V and J ends lost 4 bases and 8 bases respectively, with 20 bases between them. This CDR3 contains 16 residues. Germline lookup yields CDR1 LNHDA and CDR2 SQIVND (reference sequence). CDR3 in DNA: TGTGCCAGTAGTAGCCCCCGTAAGGGGGGGTGGGAAAAACTGTTTTTT. Translating it yields CASSSPRKGGWEKLFF.

The chain joins TRBV19 to TRBJ1-2; a possible D gene is TRBD1 (6 bases). Trimming left V 7 bases short and J 0 bases short, with 15 bases between. Germline CDR1 is LNHDA and CDR2 is SQIVND (reference sequence). The CDR3 sequence is 15 residues long. DNA of the CDR3: TGTGCCAGTAATCGCGGGGGGCCAACTAACTATGGCTACACCTTC. Translation gives CASNRGGPTNYGYTF.

A few counts support this clonotype. The chain is built from TRBV4-3 and TRBJ1-6; D perhaps matches TRBD1 (5 bases). V was pared by 6 bases and J by 0 bases, with 9 bases between. Germline V gene lookup returns CDR1 LGHNA and CDR2 YSLEER. The CDR3 is 15 amino acids. The CDR3 coding sequence is TGCGCCAGCAGGAGGGGCAGCTCCTATAATTCACCCCTCCACTTT. This translates into CASRRGSSYNSPLHF.

This clonotype was observed a handful of times. This chain joins TRBV19 and TRBJ2-1; D unclear. CDR1 is LNHDA, CDR2 SQIVND, per germline (reference sequence). This CDR3 region has 11 residues. V dropped 6 bases and J dropped 3 bases, with 3 bases sitting between them. The CDR3 coding sequence is TGTGCCAGTAGAATCTACAATGAGCAGTTCTTC. As protein: CASRIYNEQFF.

The V and J genes are TRBV29-1 and TRBJ2-2, with a possible D match to TRBD2 (6 bases). This CDR3 spans 13 amino acids. V shed 7 bases and J shed 0 bases, with 9 bases lying between them. Germline assignment: CDR1 SQVTM and CDR2 ANQGSEA. CDR3 amino acids: CSAGTPNTGELFF. The CDR3 DNA reads as TGCAGCGCCGGGACTCCGAACACCGGGGAGCTGTTTTTT.

This clonotype was counted between two and nine times. The rearrangement uses TRBV7-2 and TRBJ1-1; the D is unclear. V was cut by 5 bases and J by 10 bases, with 29 bases left in between. The CDR3 is 17 residues long. Germline V CDR1 and CDR2: SGHTA, FQGNSA. As DNA, the CDR3 is TGTGCCAGCAGCGCCCCCCGGTTCTCGGCGCCCCCCATTGCAGCTTTCTTT. It codes for CASSAPRFSAPPIAAFF.